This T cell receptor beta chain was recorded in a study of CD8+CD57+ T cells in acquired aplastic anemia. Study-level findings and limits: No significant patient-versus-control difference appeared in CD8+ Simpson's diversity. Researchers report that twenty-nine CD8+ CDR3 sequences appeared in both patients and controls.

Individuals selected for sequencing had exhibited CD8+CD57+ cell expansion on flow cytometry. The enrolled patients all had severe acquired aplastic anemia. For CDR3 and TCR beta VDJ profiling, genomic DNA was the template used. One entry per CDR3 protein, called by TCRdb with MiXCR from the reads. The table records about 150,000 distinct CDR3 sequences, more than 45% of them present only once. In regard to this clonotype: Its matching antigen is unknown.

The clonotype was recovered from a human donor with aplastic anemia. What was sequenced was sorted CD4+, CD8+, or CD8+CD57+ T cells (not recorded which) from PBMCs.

In DNA, the CDR3 is TGTGCCACAAAGAACGGACAGGGGTGGGAAACCGGGGAGCTGTTTTTT. It translates to CATKNGQGWETGELFF. The genes are TRBV15 and TRBJ2-2; TRBD1 aligns across 9 bases. V lost 9 bases and J lost 5; bases outside the gene matches: 13. CDR1 is LNHNV, CDR2 YYDKDF, per germline (reference sequence). The CDR3 is 16 residues long.